The TCR beta chain described here comes from a study of blood T cell repertoires in COVID-19. In the study overall: The United States, Italy and Spain were the sources of the acute and convalescent COVID-19 samples.

How the authors handled the data: Amplification from reference gene primers served as the basis for estimated nucleated cell counts. TCRdb's table, derived via immunoSEQ multiplex PCR, lists solely in-frame clones and lacks some. That table gives V, J and clone size, and the DNA gave D and trimming. The sample lists fewer than 350,000 clones, approximately 91% occurring once. Recruitment covered about two dozen US areas and drew participants whose ages spanned about 18 to 89 years. Grouping used clinical history reported by participants in a survey and questionnaire. The germline V and J ends were trimmed by 3 bases and 8 bases, with 8 bases remaining between them. CDR1 is LNHDA, CDR2 SQIVND, per germline (reference sequence). This CDR3 contains 12 residues.

Sequencing used PBMCs or T cells enriched from blood (not recorded which). The V and J genes are TRBV19 and TRBJ1-5; D might be TRBD1 (5 bases). The receptor was isolated from a woman aged 40 to 49 with acute COVID-19. The CDR3 DNA follows: TGTGCCAGTAGTATTGGGGCCGAGCCCCAGCATTTT. Residues: CASSIGAEPQHF.